This T cell receptor (beta chain) was obtained from a study of blood T cell repertoires in COVID-19. The method was immunoSEQ multiplex PCR; TCRdb's version includes in-frame clones alone and lacks a portion of them. The table has 150,000 to 180,000 clones, 75% to 85% seen once. Per the germline V gene, CDR1 is SGHTA and CDR2 is FQGNSA. V lost 5 bases to trimming and J lost 3 bases; unmatched junction nucleotides: 18. This CDR3 is 18 amino acids long. This TCR derives from a man aged 60-69 years with acute or convalescent COVID-19. The chain uses TRBV7-2 and TRBJ1-1, with 7 bases that match TRBD1. Input material: peripheral blood. CDR3 nucleotides: TGTGCCAGCAGCAATTCACTTCGGACAGGTAAAAGGGACACTGAAGCTTTCTTT. The encoded protein is CASSNSLRTGKRDTEAFF.